This T cell receptor (beta chain) comes out of a study of cytotoxic CD8 clonotypes in ibrutinib-treated CLL. As for the study in general: Patient counts were 11 relapsed/refractory, about 15 treatment-naive and around 17 IGHV unmutated.

Measured with immunoSEQ multiplex PCR; TCRdb has only the in-frame clones, and not every one. The sample comprises approximately 170,000 clones, 70% to 90% of which are singletons, and around 3.1% rests with the top ten. This clone was detected only a few times. What it binds is unknown. The CDR3 runs 14 residues. Germline V lookup: CDR1 SGHDT, CDR2 YYEEEE. Trimming left V 4 bases short and J 4 bases short, with 12 bases between. Study-wide findings and caveats: Shared public clonotypes were rare, and on treatment they either got smaller or stayed the same.

Sequences were derived from PBMCs, sampled at disease progression, from a patient treated with ibrutinib. This sequence joins TRBV5-6 and TRBJ1-3, with D tentatively TRBD1 (5 bases). This clonotype was obtained from a human donor with chronic lymphocytic leukemia. CDR3 in DNA: TGTGCCAGCAGCCTCCTGCAGGGAGGAAACACCATATATTTT. Translation gives CASSLLQGGNTIYF.